This T cell receptor (beta chain) was profiled in a study of cytomegalovirus exposure and HLA in healthy donors. Looking at the study overall: Findings of an earlier analysis included some 110 million unique TCR beta sequences from around 180 million T cells. Findings and limits, study-wide: According to the study, 160 or so TCR beta chains were cytomegalovirus-associated. Later analysis suggested links between common viral pathogens and several top significant clusters.

Among the donors, all were healthy bone marrow donors. The PCR had 60 Vbeta and 13 Jbeta primers. TCRdb's copy holds only in-frame clones and misses some; the assay was immunoSEQ multiplex PCR. The table has about 59,000 clones, around 83% seen once. CDR3 length: 17 amino acids. The germline V gene has CDR1 SGHRS and CDR2 YFSETQ. A remark on this clone: Its antigen is unidentified.

The chain recombines TRBV5-1 with TRBJ2-5; 8 bases are shared with TRBD2. Near its end, the DNA agrees better with TRBJ2-7, so the J call may be wrong. The specimen sequenced was PBMCs. This clonotype was obtained from a human donor in good health. CDR3 bases: TGCGCCAGCAGCCCGGGGCCTACTAGCGGAGACTCCTACGAGCAGTACTTC. Its translation is CASSPGPTSGDSYEQYF.